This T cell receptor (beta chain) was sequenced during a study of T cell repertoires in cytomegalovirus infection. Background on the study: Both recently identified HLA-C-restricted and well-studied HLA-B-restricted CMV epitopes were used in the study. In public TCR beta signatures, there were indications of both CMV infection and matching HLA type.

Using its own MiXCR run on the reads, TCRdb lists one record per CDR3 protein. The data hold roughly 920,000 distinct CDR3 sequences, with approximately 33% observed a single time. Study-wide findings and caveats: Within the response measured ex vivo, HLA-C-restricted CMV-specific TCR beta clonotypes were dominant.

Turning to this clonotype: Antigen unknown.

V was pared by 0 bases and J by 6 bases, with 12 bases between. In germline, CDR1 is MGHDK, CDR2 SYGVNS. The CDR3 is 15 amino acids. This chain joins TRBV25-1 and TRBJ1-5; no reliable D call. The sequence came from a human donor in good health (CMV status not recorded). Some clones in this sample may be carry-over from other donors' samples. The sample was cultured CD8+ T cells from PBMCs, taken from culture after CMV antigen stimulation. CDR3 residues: CASSEYEGEGQPQHF. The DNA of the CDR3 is TGTGCCAGCAGTGAATATGAGGGTGAGGGTCAGCCCCAGCATTTT.